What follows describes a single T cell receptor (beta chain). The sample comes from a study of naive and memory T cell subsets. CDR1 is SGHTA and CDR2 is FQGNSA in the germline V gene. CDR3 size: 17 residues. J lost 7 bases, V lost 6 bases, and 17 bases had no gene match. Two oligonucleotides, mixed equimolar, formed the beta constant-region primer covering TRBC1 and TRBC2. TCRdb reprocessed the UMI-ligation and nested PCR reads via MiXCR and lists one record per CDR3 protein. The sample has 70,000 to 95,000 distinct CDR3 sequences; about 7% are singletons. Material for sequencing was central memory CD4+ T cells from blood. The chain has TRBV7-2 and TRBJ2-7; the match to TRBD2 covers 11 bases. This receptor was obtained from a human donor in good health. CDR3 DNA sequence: TGTGCCAGCAGTCGCGCTAGCGGGAGGACGCTAACTTGGGAGCAGTACTTC. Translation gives CASSRASGRTLTWEQYF.